One and the same sample provided the 25 T cell receptor beta chains below, sequenced in a study of cytomegalovirus exposure and HLA in healthy donors. PCR amplification relied on 60 Vbeta primers (plus 13 Jbeta primers). Assay: immunoSEQ multiplex PCR; the TCRdb copy retains only in-frame clones and omits some. The table includes 150,000 to 200,000 clones, about 65% detected once. The sample comprised PBMCs. All receptors derive from a girl aged 10 to 17 in good health and CMV-seronegative.

This clone was detected a few times. The chain links TRBV7-9 to TRBJ2-5; no clear D. V dropped 2 bases and J dropped 0 bases, with 7 bases sitting between them. This CDR3 has 14 amino acids. Germline CDR1 is SEHNR and CDR2 is FQNEAQ (reference sequence). This CDR3 reads CASSLKTDQETQYF. CDR3 DNA sequence: TGTGCCAGCAGCTTAAAAACAGACCAAGAGACCCAGTACTTC.

The genes are TRBV10-1 and TRBJ2-1, with a possible D match to TRBD1 (6 bases). CDR1 is WNHNN and CDR2 is SYGVQD in the germline V gene (reference sequence). The germline V and J ends were trimmed by 3 bases and 5 bases, with 11 bases remaining between them. The CDR3 contains 14 residues. In nucleotides, the CDR3 is TGCGCCAGCAGTGAACAGGACAGTCACAATGAGCAGTTCTTC. Translated: CASSEQDSHNEQFF.

This clone has only a few counts. This chain connects TRBV18 to TRBJ1-3; 9 nucleotides agree with TRBD1. The CDR3 has 15 amino acids. Trimming cost V 3 bases and J 4 bases; bases outside gene matches: 4. The germline CDR1 and CDR2 sequences are KGHSH and LQKENI. As DNA, the CDR3 is TGTGCCAGCTCACCGGGACAGGGTAGCGGAAACACCATATATTTT. It codes for CASSPGQGSGNTIYF.

The rearrangement joins TRBV30 to TRBJ1-2, with a tentative D call TRBD1 (6 bases). Trimming cost V 1 base and J 7 bases, with 10 bases left between them. The CDR3 consists of 12 residues. Germline-derived CDR1 and CDR2 are GTSNPN and SVGIG (reference sequence). The CDR3 region has the DNA TGTGCCTGGAGTGAAGTACAGGGTGGCTACACCTTC. Translating gives CAWSEVQGGYTF. The full variable domain, completed using reference TRBV30 and TRBJ1-2, is SQTIHQWPATLVQPVGSPLSLECTVEGTSNPNLYWYRQAAGRGLQLLFYSVGIGQISSEVPQNLSASRPQDRQFILSSKKLLLSDSGFYLCAWSEVQGGYTFGSGTRLTVV.

V usage is TRBV5-4 and J usage is TRBJ1-2, with D hard to call. Germline V CDR1 and CDR2: SGHNT, YYREEE (reference sequence). There are 13 residues in the CDR3. The germline V and J ends were trimmed by 0 bases and 3 bases, with 6 bases remaining between them. CDR3 protein: CASSLERDYGYTF. CDR3 nucleotide sequence: TGTGCCAGCAGCTTGGAACGGGACTATGGCTACACCTTC. Full variable domain (missing parts from reference TRBV5-4 and TRBJ1-2): ETGVTQSPTHLIKTRGQQVTLRCSSQSGHNTVSWYQQALGQGPQFIFQYYREEENGRGNFPPRFSGLQFPNYSSELNVNALELDDSALYLCASSLERDYGYTFGSGTRLTVV.

This clone occurred a few times. The chain uses TRBV11-2 and TRBJ2-7; maybe TRBD2 (5 bases). This CDR3 is 12 amino acids long. The germline gives CDR1 SGHAT, CDR2 FQNNGV. The germline V and J ends were trimmed by 5 bases and 5 bases, with 10 bases remaining between them. CDR3 loop: CASSGGNDEQYF. DNA for the CDR3: TGTGCCAGCAGCGGAGGAAACGACGAGCAGTACTTC.

This chain joins TRBV2 and TRBJ2-3; 9 bases align to TRBD1. Trimming at V came to 5 bases and at J to 6 bases, leaving 9 bases not matched to a gene. Germline CDR1 reads SNHLY; CDR2 reads FYNNEI. This CDR3 has 15 residues. CDR3 protein: CASSNIQGAGDTQYF. CDR3 in DNA: TGTGCCAGCAGTAACATACAGGGGGCTGGTGATACGCAGTATTTT.

This clone was observed a handful of times. This chain uses TRBV11-2 with TRBJ1-2; maybe TRBD1 (5 bases). This CDR3 has 14 residues. V lost 2 bases to trimming and J lost 5 bases, with 12 bases between them. The germline gives CDR1 SGHAT, CDR2 FQNNGV. CDR3 coding DNA: TGTGCCAGCAGCTTACGGGACGGGGGATATGGCTACACCTTC. Its protein product is CASSLRDGGYGYTF.

The chain links TRBV6-4 to TRBJ2-1; D possibly corresponds to TRBD2 (6 bases). The germline V gene has CDR1 MRHNA and CDR2 SNTAGT. The CDR3 runs to 16 residues. V shed 8 bases and J shed 4 bases, with 21 bases lying between them. CDR3 bases: TGTGCCAGCGGAACAACCGGGACTTCGACTTACAATGAGCAGTTCTTC. Protein sequence: CASGTTGTSTYNEQFF.

This chain connects TRBV15 to TRBJ2-7, with a tentative D call TRBD1 (6 bases). CDR3 size: 16 residues. The germline gives CDR1 LNHNV, CDR2 YYDKDF (reference sequence). The V end was cut by 0 bases, the J end by 3 bases, with 15 bases between. CDR3 DNA sequence: TGTGCCACCAGCAGAGATTCCAGGGGACCTTTCTACGAGCAGTACTTC. Translating it yields CATSRDSRGPFYEQYF.

As for this clone: This CDR3 is also generated by other DNA sequences in the sample. The chain links TRBV29-1 to TRBJ1-2; no firm D call. The V gene lost 7 bases and the J gene lost 1 base, with 7 bases spanning the gap. Germline lookup yields CDR1 SQVTM and CDR2 ANQGSEA. The CDR3 is 11 residues long. The CDR3 nucleotides are TGCAGCGGGCAATATAACTATGGCTACACCTTC. It specifies CSGQYNYGYTF.

The chain recombines TRBV6-5 with TRBJ2-6; the D is unclear. V was cut by 0 bases and J by 4 bases, with 10 bases left in between. This CDR3 is 16 amino acids long. Germline CDR1 reads MNHEY; CDR2 reads SVGAGI. The CDR3 region has the DNA TGTGCCAGCAGTTACTCGAGTGATTCAGGGGCCAACGTCCTGACTTTC. It codes for CASSYSSDSGANVLTF.

The V and J genes are TRBV29-1 and TRBJ2-1; 14 bases map to TRBD2. J was trimmed by 4 bases and V by 5 bases; bases with no gene match: 1. Per the germline V gene, CDR1 is SQVTM and CDR2 is ANQGSEA. This CDR3 contains 14 residues. CDR3 loop: CSVRTSGGYNEQFF. Written as DNA, the CDR3 is TGCAGCGTTCGGACTAGCGGGGGGTACAATGAGCAGTTCTTC.

The J gene is TRBJ1-2, the V gene TRBV19, with D tentatively TRBD1 (5 bases). Trimming took 3 bases from V and 6 from J, leaving 14 bases between them. CDR3 length: 14 amino acids. The germline CDR1 and CDR2 sequences are LNHDA and SQIVND (reference sequence). The CDR3 nucleotides read TGTGCCAGTAGTATCGGGTTAATAGGGGATGGCTACACCTTC. It codes for CASSIGLIGDGYTF.

The genes are TRBV6-5 and TRBJ1-2; D is perhaps TRBD1 (5 bases). This CDR3 is 13 amino acids long. V was pared by 7 bases and J by 1 base, with 10 bases between. CDR1 is MNHEY and CDR2 is SVGAGI in the germline V gene. CDR3 coding DNA: TGTGCCAGCACGGGGGGGGGTAACTATGGCTACACCTTC. Translated, it gives CASTGGGNYGYTF.

CDR3 DNA: TGCGCCAGCAGCTTAACAGGGGGGGCCTACGAGCAGTACTTC. It codes for CASSLTGGAYEQYF. The chain couples TRBV5-1 to TRBJ2-7, with D maybe TRBD1 (8 bases). The germline CDR1 and CDR2 sequences are SGHRS and YFSETQ. The CDR3 is 14 residues long. V lost 2 bases and J 2 bases, leaving 11 bases between the germline ends.

V and J are TRBV21-1 and TRBJ2-2; the table's TRBD1 call for D was not verified on the DNA. TRBV21-1 is noted as a pseudogene. This CDR3 region has 15 residues. The CDR3 DNA reads as TGTGCCAGCAGCCCCGGGACACCGAACACCGGGGAGCTGTTTTTT. Translating it yields CASSPGTPNTGELFF.

The chain combines TRBV27 with TRBJ2-7; D unresolved. This CDR3 spans 14 amino acids. Germline values: CDR1 MNHEY, CDR2 SMNVEV (reference sequence). V lost 4 bases to trimming and J lost 6 bases, with 16 bases between them. CDR3 DNA: TGTGCCAGCAGTTACGGAGCGAGCTACGTCGAGCAGTACTTC. Protein: CASSYGASYVEQYF.

The rearrangement links TRBV6-6 to TRBJ2-4; TRBD1 agrees at 10 bases. Germline V gene data show CDR1 as MNHNY and CDR2 as SVGAGI (reference sequence). With 2 bases clipped from V and 8 bases from J, the junction kept 6 bases outside the gene matches. The CDR3 sequence is 15 residues long. CDR3 in amino acids: CASSYQAGTGDIQYF. CDR3 nucleotides: TGTGCCAGCAGTTACCAAGCCGGGACAGGGGACATTCAGTACTTC.

The rearrangement links TRBV30 to TRBJ1-2, with 11 bases lining up with TRBD1. Germline values: CDR1 GTSNPN, CDR2 SVGIG (reference sequence). J was trimmed by 10 bases and V by 2 bases; bases with no gene match: 3. The CDR3 is made up of 12 amino acids. DNA for the CDR3: TGTGCCTGGAGTAGGGACAGGGGGGTCTACACCTTC. This translates into CAWSRDRGVYTF.

J is TRBJ1-2 and V is TRBV27; no clear D. CDR1 is MNHEY and CDR2 is SMNVEV in the germline V gene (reference sequence). V shed 2 bases and J shed 2 bases, with 15 bases lying between them. The CDR3 covers 16 residues. This CDR3 is CASSLLPLSGNYGYTF. CDR3 DNA sequence: TGTGCCAGCAGTTTACTACCTCTGTCAGGCAACTATGGCTACACCTTC.

The V call is TRBV27, the J call TRBJ1-1; TRBD1 might be the D (5 bases). The V end lost 1 base, the J end lost 2 bases, and 8 bases lay between the germline ends. The CDR3 contains 14 residues. Germline CDR1 MNHEY, CDR2 SMNVEV (reference sequence). The CDR3 nucleotides read TGTGCCAGCAGTTTATTGTGGGGCAACACTGAAGCTTTCTTT. Translated: CASSLLWGNTEAFF.

The V gene is TRBV5-6, the J gene TRBJ1-3; D unresolved. This CDR3 spans 18 amino acids. The V end lost 4 bases, the J end lost 1 base, and 21 bases lay between the germline ends. The V gene's germline CDR1 is SGHDT and CDR2 YYEEEE. CDR3 bases: TGTGCCAGCAGCCCCGGATGGCCGGGGAATCCATCTGGAAACACCATATATTTT. This translates into CASSPGWPGNPSGNTIYF.

This clone was counted a few times. V is TRBV6-5 and J is TRBJ2-1; no definite D call. This CDR3 spans 15 amino acids. The germline gives CDR1 MNHEY, CDR2 SVGAGI. The V end lost 0 bases, the J end lost 0 bases, and 6 bases lay between the germline ends. CDR3 bases: TGTGCCAGCAGTTACTCGCCGAGCTCCTACAATGAGCAGTTCTTC. Its translation is CASSYSPSSYNEQFF.

The chain carries TRBV5-5 and TRBJ2-7, with 7 bases fitting TRBD1. J lost 4 bases, V lost 2 bases, and 9 bases had no gene match. This CDR3 is 15 amino acids long. The germline CDR1 and CDR2 sequences are SGHKS and YYEKEE (reference sequence). This CDR3 reads CASSFMGQSIYEQYF. DNA for the CDR3: TGTGCCAGCAGCTTTATGGGACAGTCGATATACGAGCAGTACTTC.